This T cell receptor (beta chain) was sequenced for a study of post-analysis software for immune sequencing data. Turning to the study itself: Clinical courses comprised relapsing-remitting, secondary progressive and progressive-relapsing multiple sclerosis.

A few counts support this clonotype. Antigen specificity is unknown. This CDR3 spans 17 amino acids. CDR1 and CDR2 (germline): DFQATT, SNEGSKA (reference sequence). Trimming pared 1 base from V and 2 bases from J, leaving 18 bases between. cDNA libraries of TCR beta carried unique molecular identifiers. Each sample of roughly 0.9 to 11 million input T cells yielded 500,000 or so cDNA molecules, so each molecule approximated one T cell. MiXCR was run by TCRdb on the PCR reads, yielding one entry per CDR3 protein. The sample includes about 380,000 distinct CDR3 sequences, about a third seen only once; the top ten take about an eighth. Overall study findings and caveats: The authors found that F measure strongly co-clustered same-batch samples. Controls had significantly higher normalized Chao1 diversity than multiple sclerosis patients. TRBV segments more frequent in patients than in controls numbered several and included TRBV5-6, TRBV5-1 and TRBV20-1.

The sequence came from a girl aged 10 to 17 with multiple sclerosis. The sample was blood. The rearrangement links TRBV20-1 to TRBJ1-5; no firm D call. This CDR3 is CSARADTGLLGNQPQHF. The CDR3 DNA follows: TGCAGTGCTAGAGCTGACACTGGACTGTTAGGCAATCAGCCCCAGCATTTT.